These 32 T cell receptor beta chains were sequenced from one sample in a study of Ad26.COV2.S vaccination and SARS-CoV-2 variants. Treatment denoted: 15 to 20 received Ad26.COV2.S at low or high dose, single or two shots; several received placebo; per-sample allocation not given. At day 63 after the first vaccine or placebo injection, samples were drawn. TCRdb's table, derived via immunoSEQ multiplex PCR, lists solely in-frame clones and lacks some. The sample has fewer than 600,000 clones, 89% seen once. Material: peripheral blood, obtained in a trial of Ad26.COV2.S vaccine versus placebo. The receptors here all came from a person aged 18-60 years who received the Ad26.COV2.S COVID-19 vaccine or a placebo.

The V call is TRBV28, the J call TRBJ2-1; either TRBD1 or TRBD2 may fit D (5 bases each). From germline, CDR1 is MDHEN and CDR2 SYDVKM. V lost 4 bases to trimming and J lost 7 bases, with 5 bases between them. The CDR3 is 11 amino acids. The CDR3 here is CASSWGNEQFF. In nucleotides, the CDR3 is TGTGCCAGCAGTTGGGGGAATGAGCAGTTCTTC.

The chain recombines TRBV19 with TRBJ1-2; the match to TRBD1 covers 11 bases. The germline V gene has CDR1 LNHDA and CDR2 SQIVND (reference sequence). V was pared by 5 bases and J by 4 bases, with 12 bases of the junction left unmatched. The CDR3 is made up of 17 amino acids. CDR3 in DNA: TGTGCCAGTAGTCGATCCCCAGGACAGGGGGCAATCTATGGCTACACCTTC. It codes for CASSRSPGQGAIYGYTF.

V gene TRBV28 combines with J gene TRBJ1-5; D is uncertain. Germline CDR1 MDHEN, CDR2 SYDVKM. The CDR3 sequence is 13 residues long. V was clipped by 7 bases and J by 3 bases, with 10 bases between them. This chain's CDR3 is CASTPDTNQPQHF. The CDR3 DNA sequence: TGTGCCAGCACCCCCGACACCAATCAGCCCCAGCATTTT.

A few counts support this clone. The rearrangement uses TRBV2 and TRBJ2-3, with D perhaps matching TRBD1 (6 bases). This CDR3 contains 16 residues. V lost 8 bases, J lost 0 bases, and 18 bases lay in between. CDR1 and CDR2 (germline): SNHLY, FYNNEI. CDR3 sequence: CASDLRDTYSTDTQYF. The DNA of the CDR3 is TGTGCCAGCGACCTCCGGGACACCTATAGCACAGATACGCAGTATTTT.

V is TRBV11-2 and J is TRBJ2-3; 8 bases are a match to TRBD2. J gave up 3 bases and V 4 bases, and 6 bases lay outside the gene matches. Germline V gene lookup returns CDR1 SGHAT and CDR2 FQNNGV. This CDR3 has 15 amino acids. CDR3 region: CASSWGASGTDTQYF. CDR3 DNA sequence: TGTGCCAGCAGCTGGGGGGCTAGCGGGACAGATACGCAGTATTTT.

V usage is TRBV5-4 and J usage is TRBJ1-4; TRBD1 matches at 8 bases. This CDR3 comprises 14 residues. The V segment lost 4 bases and the J segment 8 bases; nucleotides outside the gene matches: 7. Germline CDR1 and CDR2: SGHNT and YYREEE (reference sequence). CDR3 sequence (DNA): TGTGCCAGCAGCCAGACAGGGGAGTCCGAAAAACTGTTTTTT. As protein: CASSQTGESEKLFF.

This chain connects TRBV6-5 to TRBJ2-7; 8 bases line up with TRBD1. After removal of 6 bases from V and 3 bases from J, the junction contained 10 bases not matched to a gene. CDR1 is MNHEY and CDR2 is SVGAGI in the germline V gene. The CDR3 is made up of 15 amino acids. The CDR3, as DNA: TGTGCCAGCAGCTTCGATCTCACAGGGGGCTACGAGCAGTACTTC. Its translation: CASSFDLTGGYEQYF.

The V and J genes are TRBV19 and TRBJ1-1; a weak D match, TRBD1 (6 bases). CDR1 and CDR2 from the germline V gene are LNHDA and SQIVND (reference sequence). V gave up 1 base and J gave up 5 bases, with 32 bases separating them. The CDR3 extends over 21 amino acids. The CDR3 here is CASSIATPGTLLGSMETEAFF. Written as DNA, the CDR3 is TGTGCCAGTAGTATAGCGACCCCGGGGACATTATTGGGCAGTATGGAAACTGAAGCTTTCTTT.

The V call is TRBV6-1, the J call TRBJ2-7; a weak D match, TRBD1 (5 bases). V was trimmed by 2 bases and J by 1 base, leaving 12 bases between them. This CDR3 has 15 residues. Germline loops: CDR1 MNHNS, CDR2 SASEGT. The CDR3 here is CASSEWQGLSYEQYF. The CDR3 DNA reads as TGTGCCAGCAGTGAATGGCAGGGTTTGTCCTACGAGCAGTACTTC.

The rearrangement joins TRBV9 to TRBJ2-1; the D gene is possibly TRBD2 (6 bases). The germline V gene has CDR1 SGDLS and CDR2 YYNGEE. The CDR3 sequence is 15 residues long. V was pared by 1 base and J by 6 bases, with 14 bases between. The CDR3 DNA follows: TGTGCCAGCAGCGTACGCGGGAAGGGTCTCAATGAGCAGTTCTTC. This translates into CASSVRGKGLNEQFF.

The chain combines TRBV5-1 with TRBJ2-1; 12 positions match TRBD2. Germline assignment: CDR1 SGHRS and CDR2 YFSETQ. CDR3 length equals 18 residues. Losses at the gene ends were 4 bases for V and 0 bases for J; bases not matched to a gene: 8. The CDR3 DNA is TGCGCCAGCAGCCCCGGGACTAGCGGGTTGCCCTCCTACAATGAGCAGTTCTTC. Protein sequence: CASSPGTSGLPSYNEQFF.

The chain recombines TRBV28 with TRBJ2-1; 8 nucleotides agree with TRBD2. Germline CDR1 is MDHEN and CDR2 is SYDVKM. The V gene end was trimmed by 2 bases and the J gene end by 7 bases; junction bases not matched to a gene: 7. The CDR3 is 15 residues long. CDR3 sequence reads: CASSLGGRLGNEQFF. Written as DNA, the CDR3 is TGTGCCAGCAGTTTAGGCGGGAGGCTAGGGAATGAGCAGTTCTTC.

The V call is TRBV2, the J call TRBJ2-7; 15 nucleotides align to TRBD2. This CDR3 is built from 15 residues. With 6 bases clipped from V and 1 base from J, the junction kept 1 base outside the gene matches. CDR1 and CDR2 from the germline V gene are SNHLY and FYNNEI. CDR3 DNA sequence: TGTGCCAGCAGAGGGACTAGCGGGAGGTCCTACGAGCAGTACTTC. It specifies CASRGTSGRSYEQYF.

The chain recombines TRBV7-2 with TRBJ1-5; D is unresolved. The germline CDR1 and CDR2 sequences are SGHTA and FQGNSA. The CDR3 sequence is 21 residues long. Between the trimmed V and J ends, which lost 0 bases and 0 bases, there was a span of 24 bases. Written as DNA, the CDR3 is TGTGCCAGCAGCTTAGCGCCTAATCGGGGAAGAGCTACCTTTAGCAATCAGCCCCAGCATTTT. Translating it yields CASSLAPNRGRATFSNQPQHF. Full variable domain (missing parts from reference TRBV7-2 and TRBJ1-5): GAGVSQSPSNKVTEKGKDVELRCDPISGHTALYWYRQSLGQGLEFLIYFQGNSAPDKSGLPSDRFSAERTGGSVSTLTIQRTQQEDSAVYLCASSLAPNRGRATFSNQPQHFGDGTRLSIL.

The rearrangement joins TRBV7-8 to TRBJ2-1; 11 bases are shared with TRBD2. This CDR3 region has 16 residues. The germline CDR1 and CDR2 sequences are SGHVS and FQNEAQ. J lost 9 bases, V lost 4 bases, and 11 bases had no gene match. Here the CDR3 DNA reads TGTGCCAGCAGCTCTCTAGCGGGAGGACGTTACGTTGAGCAGTTCTTC. Protein: CASSSLAGGRYVEQFF. Combining the CDR3 with reference TRBV7-8 and TRBJ2-1 gives the whole variable domain GAGVSQSPRYKVAKRGQDVALRCDPISGHVSLFWYQQALGQGPEFLTYFQNEAQLDKSGLPSDRFFAERPEGSVSTLKIQRTQQEDSAVYLCASSSLAGGRYVEQFFGPGTRLTVL.

This clone is a singleton in its sample. V and J are TRBV28 and TRBJ1-5; D unclear. Per germline, CDR1 MDHEN and CDR2 SYDVKM. CDR3 size: 15 residues. Trimming took 7 bases from V and 5 from J, leaving 18 bases between them. In DNA form, the CDR3 reads TGTGCCAGCAACTCTCAAGGCCCAGACTATCAGCCCCAGCATTTT. Translating it yields CASNSQGPDYQPQHF.

The chain links TRBV2 to TRBJ2-1; D assignment may be TRBD1 or TRBD2 (5 bases each). V lost 3 bases, J lost 2 bases, and 14 bases lay in between. The CDR3 is 16 amino acids. Germline assignment: CDR1 SNHLY and CDR2 FYNNEI. CDR3 nucleotides: TGTGCCAGCAGTGAGAGGCGTGGGGGAACCTACAATGAGCAGTTCTTC. This translates into CASSERRGGTYNEQFF.

The chain links TRBV27 to TRBJ2-3; D call uncertain. V was shortened by 4 bases and J by 3 bases, with 5 bases between the two germline ends. Germline CDR1 is MNHEY and CDR2 is SMNVEV (reference sequence). The CDR3 loop spans 12 amino acids. CDR3 protein: CASSSATDTQYF. The CDR3 nucleotides read TGTGCCAGCAGTTCGGCGACAGATACGCAGTATTTT.

With regard to this clone: Other DNA variants within this sample encode the same CDR3. The chain uses TRBV6-2 or TRBV6-3 and TRBJ2-7; D unclear. V lost 0 bases, J lost 3 bases, and 6 bases lay in between. The CDR3 is 13 amino acids. The germline V gene encodes CDR1 MNHEY and CDR2 SVGEGT. The CDR3 DNA follows: TGTGCCAGCAGTTACTCGGGTTTCTACGAGCAGTACTTC. Residues: CASSYSGFYEQYF.

J is TRBJ1-1 and V is TRBV5-5; perhaps TRBD1 as D (5 bases). Trimming shortened V by 1 base and J by 3 bases, and 10 bases separated the two germline ends. CDR1 is SGHKS and CDR2 is YYEKEE in the germline V gene (reference sequence). The CDR3 has 14 residues. This chain's CDR3 is CASSLMGRYTEAFF. As DNA, the CDR3 is TGTGCCAGCAGCTTGATGGGGCGGTACACTGAAGCTTTCTTT.

The chain joins TRBV18 to TRBJ2-3; 11 bases line up with TRBD1. The CDR3 has 17 residues. Germline V gene lookup returns CDR1 KGHSH and CDR2 LQKENI. Trimming took 4 bases from V and 1 from J; bases not matched to a gene: 7. The CDR3 loop reads CASSLGTGGVGTDTQYF. CDR3 bases: TGTGCCAGCTCACTTGGGACAGGGGGTGTTGGCACAGATACGCAGTATTTT.

Note on this clone: The conserved closing phenylalanine or tryptophan is absent in this CDR3, likely reflecting a read error. The limits of the CDR3 on the DNA are not certain, so only TCRdb's listed CDR3 is given. The V call is TRBV7-3, the J call TRBJ2-2; the table's D call, TRBD2, has no DNA check behind it. Ends included, the CDR3 has 14 residues. The germline V gene has CDR1 SGHTA and CDR2 FQGTGA. The CDR3 loop is CASSGGGLAPSTEI.

The chain is built from TRBV6-5 and TRBJ1-2; weak D call: TRBD1 (5 bases). V was clipped by 6 bases and J by 5 bases, with 16 bases between them. Per germline, CDR1 MNHEY and CDR2 SVGAGI. This CDR3 has 14 residues. Here the CDR3 DNA reads TGTGCCAGCAGCCGCGGGACGGGTTCTTATGGCTACACCTTC. Translation gives CASSRGTGSYGYTF.

The rearrangement joins TRBV6-2 or TRBV6-3 to TRBJ2-6; D remains unclear. Germline CDR1 MNHEY, CDR2 SVGEGT. The CDR3 contains 16 residues. Trimming left V 6 bases short and J 1 base short, with 13 bases between. The DNA of the CDR3 is TGTGCCAGCAGGCCTCTCGGTTGGTCTGGGGCCAACGTCCTGACTTTC. This encodes CASRPLGWSGANVLTF.

CDR3 DNA: TGTGCCAGCAGCTTGGTTCTTGGCACCGGGGAGCTGTTTTTT. Its translation: CASSLVLGTGELFF. The chain combines TRBV5-4 with TRBJ2-2; D ambiguous. The CDR3 is 14 amino acids. V gave up 0 bases and J gave up 4 bases, with 7 bases separating them. CDR1 SGHNT and CDR2 YYREEE come from the germline V gene (reference sequence).

V gene TRBV10-3 combines with J gene TRBJ1-1; 7 bases match TRBD1. V dropped 4 bases and J dropped 7; count of bases not matched to a gene: 6. CDR3 length equals 13 residues. Germline CDR1 is ENHRY and CDR2 is SYGVKD. The CDR3 DNA sequence: TGTGCCATCAGTGTTGAGACAGGGCTTGAAGCTTTCTTT. The encoded protein is CAISVETGLEAFF.

On this clone itself: One end of the junction fails to match germline, which may point to a read error. The chain combines TRBV20-1 with TRBJ1-5; TRBD1 agrees at 7 bases. CDR1 and CDR2 from the germline V gene are DFQATT and SNEGSKA (reference sequence). CDR3 length: 17 residues. CDR3 sequence (DNA): TGCAGTTCTAGTCCCCTTGTGGCAGGGGGGACCAATCAGCCCCAGCATTTT. This sequence encodes CSSSPLVAGGTNQPQHF.

The V call is TRBV29-1, the J call TRBJ1-2; no firm D call. Germline V gene data show CDR1 as SQVTM and CDR2 as ANQGSEA. V lost 3 bases to trimming and J lost 6 bases, with 11 bases between them. The CDR3 loop spans 12 amino acids. In DNA form, the CDR3 reads TGCAGCGTTGATCCCACGGAGGATGGCTACACCTTC. It specifies CSVDPTEDGYTF.

The rearrangement links TRBV5-4 to TRBJ2-1, with 7 positions matching TRBD2. With V trimmed by 0 bases and J by 5 bases, 5 bases remained unmatched. This CDR3 contains 15 residues. Germline CDR1 is SGHNT and CDR2 is YYREEE (reference sequence). CDR3 region: CASSLGLAVDNEQFF. In nucleotides, the CDR3 is TGTGCCAGCAGCTTGGGGCTAGCGGTTGACAATGAGCAGTTCTTC.

This chain links TRBV27 with TRBJ2-5; no definite D call. This CDR3 spans 13 amino acids. Per germline, CDR1 MNHEY and CDR2 SMNVEV (reference sequence). V lost 0 bases and J 4 bases, leaving 6 bases between the germline ends. The CDR3 DNA reads as TGTGCCAGCAGTTTATCTTTTCGAGAGACCCAGTACTTC. Translating it yields CASSLSFRETQYF.

The sample holds many counts of this clone. This sequence joins TRBV6-5 and TRBJ2-7, with TRBD1 as a possible D gene (6 bases). The CDR3 is made up of 15 amino acids. The germline gives CDR1 MNHEY, CDR2 SVGAGI. Trimming took 4 bases from V and 4 from J, leaving 17 bases between them. The CDR3 DNA reads TGTGCCAGCAGTTCCTCAGGGGTCCTTACATACGAGCAGTACTTC. It yields the protein CASSSSGVLTYEQYF.

The chain carries TRBV2 and TRBJ1-4; D is uncertain. There are 18 residues in the CDR3. The V end was cut by 8 bases, the J end by 0 bases, with 22 bases between. Germline V gene data show CDR1 as SNHLY and CDR2 as FYNNEI. The CDR3 region has the DNA TGTGCCAGCTCTCCCCACCGCGGTAAACCTACAACTAATGAAAAACTGTTTTTT. This encodes CASSPHRGKPTTNEKLFF.